The rows below give T cell receptor beta chains drawn from one sample of a study of cytomegalovirus exposure and HLA in healthy donors. Some clones are missing from TCRdb's copy, which holds only in-frame ones; the method was immunoSEQ multiplex PCR. The table counts 90,000 to 130,000 clones; less than 4.5% lies in the top ten. The sample taken for sequencing was PBMCs. These receptors were obtained from a man younger than 45 in good health and CMV-seronegative. Each CDR3 is given with its conserved first and last residue. Each record gives: V gene, clone size, J gene, D gene, CDR3 DNA, CDR3 protein. The D gene is left open where the match is weak. Clone size appears in some rows only: once, few, many, or a class for an expanded clone.

TRBV19	NA	TRBJ2-5	TRBD1	TGTGCCAGTAGTATCGGGCAAACAGGGGGCGAGACCCAGTACTTC	CASSIGQTGGETQYF
TRBV19	NA	TRBJ2-3	NA	TGTGCCAGTAGTATGACAGGGTGGGGGGCAGATACGCAGTATTTT	CASSMTGWGADTQYF
TRBV4-1	NA	TRBJ2-2	NA	TGCGCCAGCAGCCAGAGAGGGAGCTCCACCGGGGAGCTGTTTTTT	CASSQRGSSTGELFF
TRBV6-4	NA	TRBJ2-2	NA	TGTGCCAGCAGTGACGCGGGGTTTGCCGGGGAGCTGTTTTTT	CASSDAGFAGELFF
TRBV4-2	NA	TRBJ1-6	NA	TGTGCCAGCAGCCAAGACAGACAGGAAAGGCCCCTCCACTTT	CASSQDRQERPLHF
TRBV25-1	NA	TRBJ2-5	TRBD1	TGTGCCAGTCGGGACAGACAAGAGACCCAGTACTTC	CASRDRQETQYF
TRBV18	NA	TRBJ1-1	NA	TGTGCCAGCTCACAGAGTCCCCCTCCTGGGCCCACTGAAGCTTTCTTT	CASSQSPPPGPTEAFF
TRBV5-6	NA	TRBJ2-5	NA	TGTGCCAGCAGCTCTTGGGGGGTGGAGACCCAGTACTTC	CASSSWGVETQYF
TRBV7-2	NA	TRBJ1-1	NA	TGTGCCAGCAGCTTACGCCAGGCTGAAGCTTTCTTT	CASSLRQAEAFF
TRBV5-1	NA	TRBJ1-4	NA	TGCGCCAGCAGCTTGGGACAGAGTGATGAAAAACTGTTTTTT	CASSLGQSDEKLFF
TRBV7-2	NA	TRBJ2-5	NA	TGTGCCAGCAGCTTATTGGGGGACTCGAGAAAAGAGACCCAGTACTTC	CASSLLGDSRKETQYF
TRBV11-2	NA	TRBJ2-7	TRBD1	TGTGCCAGCAGCTCCAGCCGCCGAAACGACAGGGGGCTTTTCGAGCAGTACTTC	CASSSSRRNDRGLFEQYF
TRBV5-4	NA	TRBJ2-5	NA	TGTGCCAGCAGCTTGGGGAGGGAGACCCAGTACTTC	CASSLGRETQYF
TRBV7-9	NA	TRBJ2-1	NA	TGTGCCAGCAGTGAGAGGGAGCAGTTCTTC	CASSEREQFF
TRBV19	NA	TRBJ2-1	TRBD2	TGTGCCAGTAGTATTAGGACTAGCGGGGGCTACAATGAGCAGTTCTTC	CASSIRTSGGYNEQFF
TRBV7-6	NA	TRBJ1-5	TRBD1	TGTGCCAGCAGCAGGACAGGAGGGCAGCCCCAGCATTTT	CASSRTGGQPQHF
TRBV6-6	NA	TRBJ1-3	NA	TGTGCCAGCAGTTACTCTGTTCATCACACCATATATTTT	CASSYSVHHTIYF
TRBV7-8	medium-sized	TRBJ2-5	TRBD2	TGTGCCAGCAGCTTGTCTAGCGGGGGTGGGGAGACCCAGTACTTC	CASSLSSGGGETQYF
TRBV19	NA	TRBJ1-5	TRBD1	TGTGCCAGTAGTTTCTCCGGGACAGGAGTCAATCAGCCCCAGCATTTT	CASSFSGTGVNQPQHF
TRBV6-4	NA	TRBJ2-2	TRBD2	TGTGCCAGCAGTGACACGACTAGCGGGGGGCCTTACACCGGGGAGCTGTTTTTT	CASSDTTSGGPYTGELFF
TRBV30	NA	TRBJ1-6	NA	TGTGCCTGGAGTCGGGAGGGCTTAGGATCACCCCTCCACTTT	CAWSREGLGSPLHF
TRBV6-5	NA	TRBJ1-4	TRBD1	TGTGCCAGCAGTTCCAGGGACAGTAAAGTCAAAAAACTGTTTTTT	CASSSRDSKVKKLFF
TRBV2	NA	TRBJ1-6	TRBD1	TGTGCCAGCGACAGGGAGAAAGATTCACCCCTCCACTTT	CASDREKDSPLHF
TRBV19	NA	TRBJ2-3	NA	TGTGCCAGTAGTCGACAAACCGGGGGAGTTTCAGCAGATACGCAGTATTTT	CASSRQTGGVSADTQYF
TRBV7-2	NA	TRBJ2-3	NA	TGTGCCAGCAGCTGGGAGGTGGATACGCAGTATTTT	CASSWEVDTQYF
TRBV30	NA	TRBJ1-2	TRBD1	TGTGCCTGGAGTGGGATACAGGGGGCGGGTGGCTACACCTTC	CAWSGIQGAGGYTF
TRBV2	NA	TRBJ1-2	NA	TGTGCCAGCAGTCAGCCGGCTGGGGCAGGAGGCTACACCTTC	CASSQPAGAGGYTF
TRBV19	NA	TRBJ1-6	NA	TGTGCCAGTAGTCGTCCAGGGATCTCCTATAATTCACCCCTCCACTTT	CASSRPGISYNSPLHF
TRBV4-2	NA	TRBJ2-5	TRBD2	TGTGCCAGCAGCCTTGGACTAGTGGGAGAGACCCAGTACTTC	CASSLGLVGETQYF
TRBV4-1	NA	TRBJ1-5	NA	TGCGCCAGCAGCCAAGATCATACAGGGAGCAATCAGCCCCAGCATTTT	CASSQDHTGSNQPQHF
TRBV28	NA	TRBJ1-1	NA	TGTGCCAGCAGTAATGCAGGGGTTTGGGGCACTGAAGCTTTCTTT	CASSNAGVWGTEAFF
TRBV5-1	NA	TRBJ1-2	NA	TGCGCCAGCAGCTTGGAGCCGGACTATGGCTACACCTTC	CASSLEPDYGYTF
TRBV29-1	NA	TRBJ1-2	TRBD1	TGCAGCGTTGCGGGACAGGCTAACTATGGCTACACCTTC	CSVAGQANYGYTF
TRBV19	NA	TRBJ2-7	NA	TGTGCCATAGGGGGAACCCGTTTGAACGAGCAGTACTTC	CAIGGTRLNEQYF
TRBV6-4	NA	TRBJ2-1	TRBD2	TGTGCCAGCAGCAAGGACACGGGGGGGGTCGATGAGCAGTTCTTC	CASSKDTGGVDEQFF
TRBV7-8	NA	TRBJ1-2	TRBD1	TGTGCCAGCAGCTTAGGGACAGGGATCCATGGCTACACTTTC	CASSLGTGIHGYTF
TRBV28	NA	TRBJ1-4	TRBD1	TGTACCAGCAGTCTAGAGGGGGCAGCTAATGAAAAACTGTTTTTT	CTSSLEGAANEKLFF
TRBV2	NA	TRBJ2-3	NA	TGTGCCAGCAGGGAAGGTCTAGATACGCAGTATTTT	CASREGLDTQYF
TRBV7-2	NA	TRBJ2-3	NA	TGTGCCAGCAGCCCGGAGGGTGGCGCAGATACGCAGTATTTT	CASSPEGGADTQYF
TRBV28	NA	TRBJ2-7	NA	TGTGCCAGCAGTTTATTCGGGGGACAGACTGTGCAGTACTTC	CASSLFGGQTVQYF
TRBV11-2	NA	TRBJ1-1	NA	TGTGCCAGCAGCCCTAAGGCACAGGGCAGAACTGAAGCTTTCTTT	CASSPKAQGRTEAFF
TRBV19	NA	TRBJ2-1	NA	TGTGCCAGTAGTATGATCCTCGACAGCGATGAGCAGTTCTTC	CASSMILDSDEQFF
TRBV7-9	NA	TRBJ2-2	NA	TGTGCCTGCGGCCAGGGGATTGCCGGGGAGCTGTTTTTT	CACGQGIAGELFF
TRBV5-1	NA	TRBJ2-3	TRBD2	TGCGCCAGCAGCGGTCTAGCGGGTGTTGGAGATACGCAGTATTTT	CASSGLAGVGDTQYF
TRBV7-2	NA	TRBJ2-7	NA	TGTGCCAGCAGCTTATACCAGGGGATGGGGGAGCAGTACTTC	CASSLYQGMGEQYF
TRBV6-1	NA	TRBJ1-5	TRBD1	TGTGCCAGCAGACCCGGGACAGGGAACGTTCAGCCCCAGCATTTT	CASRPGTGNVQPQHF
TRBV7-4	NA	TRBJ2-3	NA	TGTGCCAGCAGCTCTGACTCCCGTGCTAGCACAGATACGCAGTATTTT	CASSSDSRASTDTQYF
TRBV5-6	NA	TRBJ1-1	NA	TGTGCCAGCAGCTTACCTCTAGATGAAGCTTTCTTT	CASSLPLDEAFF
TRBV2	NA	TRBJ1-4	NA	TGTGCCAGCAATCTACAGGGCGGTTTTGAGGAAAAACTGTTTTTT	CASNLQGGFEEKLFF
TRBV6-1	NA	TRBJ2-7	TRBD1	TGTGCCAGCAGGCAGGGGGCGAGATACGAGCAGTACTTC	CASRQGARYEQYF
TRBV4-1	NA	TRBJ2-1	TRBD1	TGCGCCAGCAGCCAGGTTTTGGGACAGACCTACAATGAGCAGTTCTTC	CASSQVLGQTYNEQFF
TRBV5-1	NA	TRBJ1-5	NA	TGCGCCAGCAGCTCGAACTCTACGACACAGGGATCTAGCAATCAGCCCCAGCATTTT	CASSSNSTTQGSSNQPQHF
TRBV7-3	NA	TRBJ2-2	NA	TGTGCCAGCGGCAGGACCGGGGAGCTGTTTTTT	CASGRTGELFF
TRBV19	medium-sized	TRBJ2-3	TRBD1	TGTGCCACGACAGGGCGCACAGATACGCAGTATTTT	CATTGRTDTQYF
TRBV5-4	NA	TRBJ2-1	NA	TGTGCCAGCAGCACCCCGATAGCAAACGGGGAGGTTAATGAGCAGTTCTTC	CASSTPIANGEVNEQFF
TRBV18	NA	TRBJ2-7	NA	TGTGCCAGCTCACCTAGGGGGGGCGAGCAGTACTTC	CASSPRGGEQYF
TRBV6-5	NA	TRBJ1-5	TRBD1	TGTGCCAGTTCCAGGGGGTTTGATCAGCCCCAGCATTTT	CASSRGFDQPQHF
TRBV9	NA	TRBJ2-3	NA	TGTGCCAGCAGCGTAGAAAACGGGGAGTACACAGATACGCAGTATTTT	CASSVENGEYTDTQYF
TRBV10-3	NA	TRBJ1-3	NA	TGTGCCATCAGTGAGTTAGGACAGTTCTCTGGAAACACCATATATTTT	CAISELGQFSGNTIYF